This note documents a single T cell receptor (beta chain) sequence. This sample stems from a study of blood T cells in healthy people across ages. Using a J-beta primer mix together with a sample-barcoded 5' primer, a second PCR was run for roughly 6 to 12 cycles. TCRdb processed the 5' RACE reads anew with MiXCR; each CDR3 protein has one entry. The sample has about 1,400,000 distinct CDR3 sequences, 42% seen once. This CDR3 is 15 amino acids long. The ends were cut back, 4 bases at V and 6 bases at J, with 19 bases in the middle. CDR1 is SGHRS and CDR2 is YFSETQ in the germline V gene. They isolated at least 6 million PBMCs from each sample.

The chain joins TRBV5-1 to TRBJ1-1; the D gene is possibly TRBD1 (6 bases). The receptor comes from a woman in her late teens or twenties in good health. Sequencing was done on a sample of blood. The CDR3 coding sequence is TGCGCCAGCAGCCCCAAAGGACAGAAGGCGCCTGAAGCTTTCTTT. This sequence encodes CASSPKGQKAPEAFF.